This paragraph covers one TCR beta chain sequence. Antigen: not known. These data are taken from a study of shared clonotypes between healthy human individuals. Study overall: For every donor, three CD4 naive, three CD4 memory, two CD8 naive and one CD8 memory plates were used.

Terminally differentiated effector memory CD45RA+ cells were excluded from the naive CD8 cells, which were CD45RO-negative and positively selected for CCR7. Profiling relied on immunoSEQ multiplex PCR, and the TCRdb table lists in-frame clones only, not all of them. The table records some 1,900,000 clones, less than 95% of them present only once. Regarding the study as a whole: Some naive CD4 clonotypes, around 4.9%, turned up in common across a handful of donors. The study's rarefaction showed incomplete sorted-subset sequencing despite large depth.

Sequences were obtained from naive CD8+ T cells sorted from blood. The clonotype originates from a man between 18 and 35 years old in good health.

The CDR3 sequence: CASSLRTAADQETQYF. In DNA, the CDR3 is TGTGCCAGCAGCTTAAGGACAGCAGCGGACCAAGAGACCCAGTACTTC. This sequence joins TRBV13 and TRBJ2-5, with TRBD1 as a possible D gene (6 bases). From germline, CDR1 is PRHDT and CDR2 FYEKMQ (reference sequence). Trimming stripped 2 bases from V and 0 bases from J, with 13 bases between. The CDR3 totals 16 residues.